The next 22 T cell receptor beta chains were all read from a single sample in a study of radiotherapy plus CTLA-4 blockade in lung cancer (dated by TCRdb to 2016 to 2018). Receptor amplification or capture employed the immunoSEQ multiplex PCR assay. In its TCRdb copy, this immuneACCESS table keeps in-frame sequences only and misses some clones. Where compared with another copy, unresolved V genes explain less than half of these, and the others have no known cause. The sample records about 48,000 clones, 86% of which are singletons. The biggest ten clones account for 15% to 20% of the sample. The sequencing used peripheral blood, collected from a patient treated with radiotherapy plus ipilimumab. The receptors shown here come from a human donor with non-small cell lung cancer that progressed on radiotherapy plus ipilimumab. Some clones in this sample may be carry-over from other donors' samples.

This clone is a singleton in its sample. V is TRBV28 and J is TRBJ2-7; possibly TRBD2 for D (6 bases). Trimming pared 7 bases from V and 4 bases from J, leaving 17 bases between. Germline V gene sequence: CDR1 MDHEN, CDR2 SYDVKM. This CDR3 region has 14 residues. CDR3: CASTLLAEAYEQYF. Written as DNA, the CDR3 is TGTGCCAGCACCCTACTAGCCGAAGCTTACGAGCAGTACTTC.

This chain's CDR3 is CASSNSPGQGTYNEQFF. For the CDR3, the DNA is TGTGCCAGCAGCAACTCACCGGGACAGGGGACGTACAATGAGCAGTTCTTC. The chain uses TRBV5-6 and TRBJ2-1; 10 positions agree with TRBD1. Germline V gene sequence: CDR1 SGHDT, CDR2 YYEEEE. This CDR3 comprises 17 residues. J gave up 4 bases and V 4 bases, and 11 bases lay outside the gene matches.

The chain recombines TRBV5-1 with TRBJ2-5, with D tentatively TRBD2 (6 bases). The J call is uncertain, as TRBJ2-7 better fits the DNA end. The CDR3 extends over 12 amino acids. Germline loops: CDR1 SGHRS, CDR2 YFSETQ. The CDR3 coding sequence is TGCGCCAGCCGGGAGCCGGGGTACGAGCAGTACTTC. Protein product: CASREPGYEQYF.

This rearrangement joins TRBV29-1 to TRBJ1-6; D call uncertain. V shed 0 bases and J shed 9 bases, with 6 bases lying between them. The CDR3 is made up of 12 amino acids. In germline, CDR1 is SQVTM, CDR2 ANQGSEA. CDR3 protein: CSVEEEGSPLHF. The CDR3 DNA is TGCAGCGTTGAAGAAGAGGGTTCACCCCTCCACTTT.

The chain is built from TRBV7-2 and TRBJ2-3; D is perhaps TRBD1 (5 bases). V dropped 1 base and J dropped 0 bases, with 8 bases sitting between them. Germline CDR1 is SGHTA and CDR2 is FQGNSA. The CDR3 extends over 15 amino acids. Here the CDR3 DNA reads TGTGCCAGCAGCTTAGTGGACATAAGCACAGATACGCAGTATTTT. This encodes CASSLVDISTDTQYF.

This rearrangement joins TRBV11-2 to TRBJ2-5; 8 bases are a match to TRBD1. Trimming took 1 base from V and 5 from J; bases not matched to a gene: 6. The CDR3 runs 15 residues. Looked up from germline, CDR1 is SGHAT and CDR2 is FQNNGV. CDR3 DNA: TGTGCCAGCAGCTTAGGGTGGACAGGGACCGAGACCCAGTACTTC. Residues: CASSLGWTGTETQYF.

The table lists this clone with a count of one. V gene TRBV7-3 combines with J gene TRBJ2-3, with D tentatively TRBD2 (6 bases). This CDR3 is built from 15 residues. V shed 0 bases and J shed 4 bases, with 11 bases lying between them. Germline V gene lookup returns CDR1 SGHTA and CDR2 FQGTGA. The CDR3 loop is CASSLTRDFPDTQYF. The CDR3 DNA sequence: TGTGCCAGCAGCTTAACGCGGGATTTCCCAGATACGCAGTATTTT.

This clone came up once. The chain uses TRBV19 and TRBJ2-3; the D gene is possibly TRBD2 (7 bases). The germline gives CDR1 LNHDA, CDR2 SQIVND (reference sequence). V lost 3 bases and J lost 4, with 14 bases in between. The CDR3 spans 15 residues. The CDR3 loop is CASSIEGGRPDTQYF. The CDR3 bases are TGTGCCAGTAGTATCGAGGGGGGGAGGCCAGATACGCAGTATTTT.

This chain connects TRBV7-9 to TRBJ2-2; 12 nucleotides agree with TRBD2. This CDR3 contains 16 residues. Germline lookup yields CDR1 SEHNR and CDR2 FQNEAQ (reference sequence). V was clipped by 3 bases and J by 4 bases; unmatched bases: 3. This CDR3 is CASSFPSGRATGELFF. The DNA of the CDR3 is TGTGCCAGCAGCTTCCCTAGCGGGAGGGCCACCGGGGAGCTGTTTTTT.

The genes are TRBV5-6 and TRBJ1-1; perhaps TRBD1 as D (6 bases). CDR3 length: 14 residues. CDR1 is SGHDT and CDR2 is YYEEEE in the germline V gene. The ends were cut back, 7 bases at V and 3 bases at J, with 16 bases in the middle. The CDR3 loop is CASVWRGADTEAFF. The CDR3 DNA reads TGTGCCAGCGTCTGGCGGGGGGCAGACACTGAAGCTTTCTTT.

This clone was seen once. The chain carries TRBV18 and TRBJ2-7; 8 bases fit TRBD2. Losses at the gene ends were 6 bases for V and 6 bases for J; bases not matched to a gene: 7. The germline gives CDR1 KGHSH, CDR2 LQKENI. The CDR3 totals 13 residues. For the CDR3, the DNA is TGTGCCAGCTCCCGGACTAGCCTCCCCGAGCAGTACTTC. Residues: CASSRTSLPEQYF.

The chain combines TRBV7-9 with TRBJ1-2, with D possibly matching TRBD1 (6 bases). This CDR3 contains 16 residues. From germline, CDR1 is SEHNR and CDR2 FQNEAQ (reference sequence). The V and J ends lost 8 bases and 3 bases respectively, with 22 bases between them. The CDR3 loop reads CASGRDTGRTYYGYTF. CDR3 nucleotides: TGTGCCAGCGGACGGGACACCGGCCGGACCTACTATGGCTACACCTTC.

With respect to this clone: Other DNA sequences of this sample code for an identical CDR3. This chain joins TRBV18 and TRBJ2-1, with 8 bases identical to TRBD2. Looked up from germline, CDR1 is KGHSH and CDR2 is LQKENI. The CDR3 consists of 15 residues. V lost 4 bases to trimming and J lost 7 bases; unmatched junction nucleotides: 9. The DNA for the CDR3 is TGTGCCAGCTCACGGCGGGGGGATCCCAATAATGAGCAGTTCTTC. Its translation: CASSRRGDPNNEQFF.

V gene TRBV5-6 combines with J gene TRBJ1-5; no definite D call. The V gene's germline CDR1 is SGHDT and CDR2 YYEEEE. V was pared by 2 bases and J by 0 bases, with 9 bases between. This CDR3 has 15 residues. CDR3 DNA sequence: TGTGCCAGCAGCTTTGCAGGTTATAGCAATCAGCCCCAGCATTTT. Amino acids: CASSFAGYSNQPQHF. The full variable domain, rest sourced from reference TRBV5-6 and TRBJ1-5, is DAGVTQSPTHLIKTRGQQVTLRCSPKSGHDTVSWYQQALGQGPQFIFQYYEEEERQRGNFPDRFSGHQFPNYSSELNVNALLLGDSALYLCASSFAGYSNQPQHFGDGTRLSIL.

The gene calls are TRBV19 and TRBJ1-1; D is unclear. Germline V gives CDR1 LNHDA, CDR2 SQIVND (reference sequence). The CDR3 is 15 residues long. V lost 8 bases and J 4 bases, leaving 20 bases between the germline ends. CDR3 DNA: TGTGCCAGTCGAGTAGCTCGGGGTTCGGCCACTGAAGCTTTCTTT. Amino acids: CASRVARGSATEAFF.

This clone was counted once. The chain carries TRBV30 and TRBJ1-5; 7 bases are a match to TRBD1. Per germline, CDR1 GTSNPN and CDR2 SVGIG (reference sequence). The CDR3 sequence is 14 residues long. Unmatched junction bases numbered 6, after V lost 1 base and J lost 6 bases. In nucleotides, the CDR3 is TGTGCCTGGAGTGGCCAGGGGGGCCCTCAGCCCCAGCATTTT. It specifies CAWSGQGGPQPQHF.

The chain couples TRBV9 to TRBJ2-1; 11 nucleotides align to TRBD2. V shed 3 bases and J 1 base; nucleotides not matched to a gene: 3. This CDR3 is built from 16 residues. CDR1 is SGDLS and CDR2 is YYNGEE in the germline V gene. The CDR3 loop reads CASSAVAGGSYNEQFF. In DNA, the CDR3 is TGTGCCAGCAGCGCCGTAGCGGGGGGGTCCTACAATGAGCAGTTCTTC.

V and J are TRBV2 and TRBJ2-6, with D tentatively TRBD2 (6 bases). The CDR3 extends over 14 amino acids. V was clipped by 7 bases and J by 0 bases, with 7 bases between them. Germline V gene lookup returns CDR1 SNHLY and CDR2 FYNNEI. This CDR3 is CASTGDSGANVLTF. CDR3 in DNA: TGTGCCAGCACGGGGGACTCTGGGGCCAACGTCCTGACTTTC.

The CDR3 is CASSPWTRVDTEAFF. The CDR3 bases are TGCGCCAGCAGCCCTTGGACTAGGGTGGATACTGAAGCTTTCTTT. This sequence joins TRBV5-1 and TRBJ1-1; D gene ambiguous. The V end lost 4 bases, the J end lost 5 bases, and 18 bases lay between the germline ends. This CDR3 comprises 15 residues. CDR1 and CDR2 (germline): SGHRS, YFSETQ.

The CDR3 region has the DNA TGTGCCAGCAGCCGGGACTTTAAGGATGAGCAGTTCTTC. This encodes CASSRDFKDEQFF. This chain links TRBV6-4 with TRBJ2-1, with D possibly TRBD2 on 6 matching bases. The CDR3 is 13 residues long. Germline CDR1 and CDR2: MRHNA and SNTAGT. V was pared by 6 bases and J by 8 bases, with 14 bases between.

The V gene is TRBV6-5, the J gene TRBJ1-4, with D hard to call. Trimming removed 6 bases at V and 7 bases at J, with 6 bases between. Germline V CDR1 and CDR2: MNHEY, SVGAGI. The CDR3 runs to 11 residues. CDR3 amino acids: CASSRGEKLFF. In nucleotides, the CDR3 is TGTGCCAGCAGCCGAGGTGAAAAACTGTTTTTT.

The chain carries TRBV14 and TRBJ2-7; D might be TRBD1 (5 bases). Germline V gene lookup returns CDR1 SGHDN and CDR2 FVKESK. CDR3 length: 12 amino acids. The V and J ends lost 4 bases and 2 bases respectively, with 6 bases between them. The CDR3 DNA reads TGTGCCAGCAGCCCGACAGCCTACGAGCAGTACTTC. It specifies CASSPTAYEQYF.